This T cell receptor beta chain was recovered during a study of T-cell reconstitution after alpha-beta-depleted transplantation in children (dated by TCRdb to 2016 to 2017). At the level of the whole study: Using TCR repertoire profiling, the study quantitatively followed how T-cell immune reconstitution unfolded in children after TCRalphabeta/CD19-depleted allogeneic hematopoietic cell transplantation. The paper's findings and limits, for the study overall: In some patients, the high TCRbeta diversity seen at day 60 was put down to recipient T cells and intrathymic progenitors that had survived conditioning. Over subsequent months, a decline in hyperexpanded clone frequencies was noted, and after one year, T-cell counts and TCRbeta diversity were mostly ascribed to newly produced T cells. About two months after transplant, the apparently early recovery of alphabetaT-cell counts reportedly depended on just several hundred clones that had expanded rapidly and came from non-depleted graft cells.

In light of the paper, this sample's treatment or condition label describes: allogeneic hematopoietic cell transplantation with graft depleted of TCRalphabeta T cells and CD19 B cells. The transplant recipients were children given TCRalphabeta/CD19-depleted allogeneic hematopoietic cell grafts. This clonotype was counted at least ten times. Its antigen is still unknown. No per-base quality is available; no much larger clone lies one base away. Library generation was performed with PCR. The instrument given in TCRdb is Illumina HiSeq 2500. Molecular barcoding was employed in the preparation of TCR libraries, with unique molecular identifiers being used to normalize TCRbeta repertoire quantification. Clones were called with MiXCR by TCRdb after fastp trimmed the public reads at Q25, and only in-frame beta chains were retained. Each entry merges the rows of one CDR3 protein and shows their most common DNA and genes. This sample lists hundreds of thousands of distinct CDR3 sequences; about an eighth were detected once. The ten most abundant clones make up 2.2% of the sample.

From its cysteine to its phenylalanine, the CDR3 spans 13 amino acids. The kept DNA is CDR3 alone, 39 bases in frame from the first base. V loses 6 bases of germline sequence and J loses 7 bases, and the interval between the two ends is 16 bases. Via the germline V gene, CDR1 is SQVTM and CDR2 ANQGSEA. The chain employs TRBV29-1 and TRBJ2-1, with the D segment identity uncertain. The clonotype comes from a male patient younger than 18 who had a stem cell transplant for acute myeloid leukemia, so the T cells may come from the graft donor. Sequenced here: PBMCs, mostly from graft donor cells, sampled 360 days after TCRalphabeta/CD19-depleted stem cell transplant. The CDR3 amino acid sequence is: CSVVLPSWNEQFF. The nucleotide sequence reads TGCAGCGTGGTCCTTCCTTCCTGGAATGAGCAGTTCTTC.